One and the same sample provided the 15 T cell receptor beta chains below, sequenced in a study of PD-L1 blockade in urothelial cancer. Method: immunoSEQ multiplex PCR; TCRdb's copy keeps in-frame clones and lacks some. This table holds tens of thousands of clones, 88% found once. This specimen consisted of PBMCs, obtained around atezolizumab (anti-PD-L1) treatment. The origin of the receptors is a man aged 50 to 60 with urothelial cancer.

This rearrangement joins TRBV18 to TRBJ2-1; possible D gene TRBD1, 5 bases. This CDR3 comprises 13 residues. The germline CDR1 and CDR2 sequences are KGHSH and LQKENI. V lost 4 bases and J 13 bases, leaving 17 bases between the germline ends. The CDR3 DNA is TGTGCCAGCTCACAAGGGGATTTTAGTGATCAGTTCTTC. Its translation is CASSQGDFSDQFF.

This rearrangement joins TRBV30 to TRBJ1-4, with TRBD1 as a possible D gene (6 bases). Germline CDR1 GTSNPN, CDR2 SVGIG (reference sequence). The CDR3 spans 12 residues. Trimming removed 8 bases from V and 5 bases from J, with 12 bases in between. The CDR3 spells CAGDRRNEKLFF. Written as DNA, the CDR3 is TGTGCCGGAGACAGGCGCAATGAAAAACTGTTTTTT.

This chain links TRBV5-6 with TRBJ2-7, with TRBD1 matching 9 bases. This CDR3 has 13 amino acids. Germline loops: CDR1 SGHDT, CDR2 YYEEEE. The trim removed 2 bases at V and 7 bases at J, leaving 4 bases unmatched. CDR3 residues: CASSFTGGREQYF. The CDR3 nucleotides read TGTGCCAGCAGCTTTACAGGGGGCAGGGAGCAGTACTTC.

The CDR3, as DNA: TGTGCCAGCACCTCGACAGGGGGATCCTACGAGCAGTACTTC. Protein product: CASTSTGGSYEQYF. The V call is TRBV6-6, the J call TRBJ2-7, with 9 bases fitting TRBD1. J lost 1 base, V lost 7 bases, and 5 bases had no gene match. The CDR3 totals 14 residues. Germline lookup yields CDR1 MNHNY and CDR2 SVGAGI (reference sequence).

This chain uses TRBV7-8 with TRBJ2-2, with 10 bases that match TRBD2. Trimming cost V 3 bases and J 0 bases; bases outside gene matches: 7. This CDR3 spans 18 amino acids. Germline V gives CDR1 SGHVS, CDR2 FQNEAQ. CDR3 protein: CASSFWASGSANTGELFF. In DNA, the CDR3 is TGTGCCAGCAGCTTTTGGGCTAGCGGGAGCGCGAACACCGGGGAGCTGTTTTTT.

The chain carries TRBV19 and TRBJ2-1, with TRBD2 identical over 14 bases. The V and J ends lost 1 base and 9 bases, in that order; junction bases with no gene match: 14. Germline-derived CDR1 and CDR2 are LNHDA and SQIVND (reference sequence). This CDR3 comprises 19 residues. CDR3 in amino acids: CASSIVGRGLAGVPFEQFF. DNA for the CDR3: TGTGCCAGTAGTATAGTAGGTAGGGGACTAGCGGGAGTTCCTTTTGAGCAGTTCTTC.

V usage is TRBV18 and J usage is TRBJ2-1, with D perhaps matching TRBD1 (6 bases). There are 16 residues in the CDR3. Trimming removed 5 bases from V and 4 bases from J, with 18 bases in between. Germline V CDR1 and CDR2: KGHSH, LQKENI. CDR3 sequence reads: CASSLRNRDKYNEQFF. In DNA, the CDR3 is TGTGCCAGCTCATTACGAAACCGGGACAAATACAATGAGCAGTTCTTC.

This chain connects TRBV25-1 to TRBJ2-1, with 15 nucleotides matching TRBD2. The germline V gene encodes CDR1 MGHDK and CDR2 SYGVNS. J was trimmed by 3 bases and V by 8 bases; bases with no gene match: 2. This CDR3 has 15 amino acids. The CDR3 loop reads CASRTSGRDYNEQFF. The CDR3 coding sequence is TGTGCCAGCCGGACTAGCGGGAGGGACTACAATGAGCAGTTCTTC.

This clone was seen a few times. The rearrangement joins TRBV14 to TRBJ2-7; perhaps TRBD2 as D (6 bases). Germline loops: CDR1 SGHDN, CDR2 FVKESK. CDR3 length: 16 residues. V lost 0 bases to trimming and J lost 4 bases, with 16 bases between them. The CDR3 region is CASSQDLGGRGYEQYF. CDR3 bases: TGTGCCAGCAGCCAAGATCTGGGGGGACGGGGTTACGAGCAGTACTTC.

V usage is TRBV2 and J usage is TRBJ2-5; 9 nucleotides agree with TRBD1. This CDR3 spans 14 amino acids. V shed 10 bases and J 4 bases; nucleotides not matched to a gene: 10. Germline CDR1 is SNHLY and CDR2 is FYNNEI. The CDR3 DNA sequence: TGTGCCACCGGGACAGGGAAAATGGGAGAGACCCAGTACTTC. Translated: CATGTGKMGETQYF. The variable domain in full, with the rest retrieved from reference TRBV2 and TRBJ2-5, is EPEVTQTPSHQVTQMGQEVILRCVPISNHLYFYWYRQILGQKVEFLVSFYNNEISEKSEIFDDQFSVERPDGSNFTLKIRSTKLEDSAMYFCATGTGKMGETQYFGPGTRLLVL.

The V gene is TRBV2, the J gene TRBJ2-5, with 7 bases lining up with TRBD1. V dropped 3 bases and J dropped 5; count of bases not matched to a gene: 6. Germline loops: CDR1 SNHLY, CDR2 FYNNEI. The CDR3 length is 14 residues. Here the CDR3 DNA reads TGTGCCAGCAGTGAGCAGGGGGTAGGGGAGACCCAGTACTTC. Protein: CASSEQGVGETQYF.

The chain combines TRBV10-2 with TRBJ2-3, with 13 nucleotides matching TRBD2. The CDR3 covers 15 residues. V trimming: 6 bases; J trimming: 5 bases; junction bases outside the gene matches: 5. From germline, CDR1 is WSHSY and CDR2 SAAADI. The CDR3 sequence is CASRRGLAGEDTQYF. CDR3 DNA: TGCGCCAGCAGACGCGGACTAGCGGGAGAAGATACGCAGTATTTT.

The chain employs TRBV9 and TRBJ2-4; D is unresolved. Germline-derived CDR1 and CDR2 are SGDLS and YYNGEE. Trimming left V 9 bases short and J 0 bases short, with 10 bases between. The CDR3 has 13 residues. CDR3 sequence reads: CATPRLAKNIQYF. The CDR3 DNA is TGTGCCACCCCACGGTTAGCCAAAAACATTCAGTACTTC.

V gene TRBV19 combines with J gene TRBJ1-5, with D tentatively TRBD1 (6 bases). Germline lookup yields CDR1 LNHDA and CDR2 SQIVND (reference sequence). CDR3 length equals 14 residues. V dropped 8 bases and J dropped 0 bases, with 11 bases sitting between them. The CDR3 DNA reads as TGTGCCAGTTGGGACATTTATAGCAATCAGCCCCAGCATTTT. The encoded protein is CASWDIYSNQPQHF.

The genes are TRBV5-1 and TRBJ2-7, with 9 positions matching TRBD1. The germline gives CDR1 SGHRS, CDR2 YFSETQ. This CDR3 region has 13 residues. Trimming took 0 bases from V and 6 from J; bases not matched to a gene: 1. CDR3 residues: CASSLGTGAEQYF. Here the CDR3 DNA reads TGCGCCAGCAGCTTGGGGACAGGGGCCGAGCAGTACTTC.